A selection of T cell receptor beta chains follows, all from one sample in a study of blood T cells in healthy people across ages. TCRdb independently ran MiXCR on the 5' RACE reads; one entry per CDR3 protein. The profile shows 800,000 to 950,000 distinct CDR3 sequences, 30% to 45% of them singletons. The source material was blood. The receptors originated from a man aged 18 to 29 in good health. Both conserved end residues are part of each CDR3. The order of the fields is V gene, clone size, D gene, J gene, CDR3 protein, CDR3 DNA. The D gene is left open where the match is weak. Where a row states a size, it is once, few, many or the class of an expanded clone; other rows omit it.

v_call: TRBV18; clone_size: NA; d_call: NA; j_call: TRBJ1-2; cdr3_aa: CASSPQGKGIDYGYTF; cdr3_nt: TGTGCCAGCTCACCACAGGGGAAGGGCATTGACTATGGCTACACCTTC
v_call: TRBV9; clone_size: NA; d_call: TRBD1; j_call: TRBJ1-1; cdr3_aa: CASSVGGGTVNTEAFF; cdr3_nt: TGTGCCAGCAGCGTAGGAGGCGGGACAGTGAACACTGAAGCTTTCTTT
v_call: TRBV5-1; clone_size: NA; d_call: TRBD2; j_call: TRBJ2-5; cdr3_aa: CASSLVSGVEETQYF; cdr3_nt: TGCGCCAGCAGCTTGGTTAGCGGGGTAGAAGAGACCCAGTACTTC
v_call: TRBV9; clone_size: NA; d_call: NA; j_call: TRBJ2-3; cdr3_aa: CASSPHSSIGDTQYF; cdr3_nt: TGTGCCAGCAGCCCTCACTCTTCGATCGGGGATACGCAGTATTTT
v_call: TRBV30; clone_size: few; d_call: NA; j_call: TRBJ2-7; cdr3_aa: CAWRISYEQYF; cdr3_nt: TGTGCCTGGAGAATCAGCTACGAGCAGTACTTC
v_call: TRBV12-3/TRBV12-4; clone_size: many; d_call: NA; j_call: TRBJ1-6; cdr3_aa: CASSGSSYNSPLHF; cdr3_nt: TGTGCCAGCAGCGGGAGCTCCTATAATTCACCCCTCCACTTT
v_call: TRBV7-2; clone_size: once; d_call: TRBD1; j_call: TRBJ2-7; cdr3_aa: CASSLAGRGLYEQYF; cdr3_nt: TGTGCCAGCAGCTTAGCGGGCAGGGGGCTCTACGAGCAGTACTTC
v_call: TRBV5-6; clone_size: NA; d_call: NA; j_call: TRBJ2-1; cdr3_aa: CASSGTEQFF; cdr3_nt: TGTGCCAGCAGCGGGACTGAGCAGTTCTTC
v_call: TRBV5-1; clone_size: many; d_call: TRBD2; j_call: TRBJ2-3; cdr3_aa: CASSQDGDYTDTQYF; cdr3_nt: TGCGCCAGCAGCCAAGATGGGGACTACACAGATACGCAGTATTTT
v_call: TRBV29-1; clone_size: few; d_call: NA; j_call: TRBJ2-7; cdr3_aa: CSVQRDTYEQYF; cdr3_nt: TGCAGCGTTCAAAGGGATACGTACGAGCAGTACTTC
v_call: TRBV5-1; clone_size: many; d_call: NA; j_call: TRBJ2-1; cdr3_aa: CASSFPGGQEQFF; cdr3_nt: TGCGCCAGCAGCTTTCCGGGGGGCCAAGAGCAGTTCTTC
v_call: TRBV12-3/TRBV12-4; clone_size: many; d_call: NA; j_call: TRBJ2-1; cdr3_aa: CASKHRVGQFF; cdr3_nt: TGTGCCAGCAAACACAGGGTCGGGCAGTTCTTC
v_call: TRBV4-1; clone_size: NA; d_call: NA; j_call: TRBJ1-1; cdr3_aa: CASSQAPGEAFF; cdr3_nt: TGCGCCAGCAGCCAAGCTCCTGGTGAAGCTTTCTTT
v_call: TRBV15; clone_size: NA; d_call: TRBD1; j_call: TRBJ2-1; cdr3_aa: CATSRDRGTGVYNEQFF; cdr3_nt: TGTGCCACCAGCAGGGACCGTGGGACAGGGGTCTACAATGAGCAGTTCTTC
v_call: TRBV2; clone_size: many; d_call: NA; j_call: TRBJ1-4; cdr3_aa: CASSGQRNEKLFF; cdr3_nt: TGTGCCAGCAGTGGGCAGCGTAATGAAAAACTGTTTTTT
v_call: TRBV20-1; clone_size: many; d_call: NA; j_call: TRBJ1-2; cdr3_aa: CSATIPGKNYGYTF; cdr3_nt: TGCAGTGCTACGATTCCGGGCAAGAACTATGGCTACACCTTC
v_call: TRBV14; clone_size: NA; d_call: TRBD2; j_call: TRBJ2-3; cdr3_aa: CASSQPRLAVATDTQYF; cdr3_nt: TGTGCCAGCAGCCAACCAAGACTAGCGGTGGCCACAGATACGCAGTATTTT
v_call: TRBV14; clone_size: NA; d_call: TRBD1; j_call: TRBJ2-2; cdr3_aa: CASSQETGTLTGELFF; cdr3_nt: TGTGCCAGCAGCCAAGAGACAGGGACCCTCACCGGGGAGCTGTTTTTT
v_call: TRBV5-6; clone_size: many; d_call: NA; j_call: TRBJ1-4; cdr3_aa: CASSFDRNEKLFF; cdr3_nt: TGTGCCAGCAGCTTCGACAGGAATGAAAAACTGTTTTTT
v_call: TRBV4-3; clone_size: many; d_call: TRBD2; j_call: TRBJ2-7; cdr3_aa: CASSQEYGGGYEQYF; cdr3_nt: TGCGCCAGCAGCCAAGAGTACGGGGGGGGCTACGAGCAGTACTTC
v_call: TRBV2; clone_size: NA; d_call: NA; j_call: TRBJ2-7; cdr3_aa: CASTPIELGSQNEQYF; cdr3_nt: TGTGCCAGCACCCCGATCGAACTAGGAAGTCAGAATGAGCAGTACTTC
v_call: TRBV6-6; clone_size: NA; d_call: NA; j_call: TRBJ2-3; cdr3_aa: CASSYGRLSSTDTQYF; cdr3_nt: TGTGCCAGCAGTTACGGACGGTTATCTAGCACAGATACGCAGTATTTT
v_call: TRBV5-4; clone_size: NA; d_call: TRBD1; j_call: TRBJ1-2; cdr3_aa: CASSPRTGTGYGYTF; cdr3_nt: TGTGCCAGCAGCCCCAGGACAGGGACGGGCTATGGCTACACCTTC
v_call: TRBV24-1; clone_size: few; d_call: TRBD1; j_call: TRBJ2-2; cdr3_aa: CATSDRDRGAFRGTGELFF; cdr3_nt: TGTGCCACCAGTGATCGGGACAGGGGTGCCTTTCGTGGCACCGGGGAGCTGTTTTTT
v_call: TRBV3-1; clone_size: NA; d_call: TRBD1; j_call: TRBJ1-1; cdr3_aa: CASSQRTGVWTEAFF; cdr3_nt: TGTGCCAGCAGCCAGAGAACAGGGGTATGGACTGAAGCTTTCTTT
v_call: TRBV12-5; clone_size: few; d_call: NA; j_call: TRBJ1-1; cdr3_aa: CASGLGGNTEAFF; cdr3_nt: TGTGCTAGTGGTTTGGGTGGAAACACTGAAGCTTTCTTT
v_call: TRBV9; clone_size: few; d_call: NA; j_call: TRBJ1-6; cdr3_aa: CASSSQTETNSPLHF; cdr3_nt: TGTGCCAGCAGCTCACAGACAGAAACTAATTCACCCCTCCACTTT
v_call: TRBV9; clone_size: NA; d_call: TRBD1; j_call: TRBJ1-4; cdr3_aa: CASSAGTEYYNEKLFF; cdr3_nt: TGTGCCAGCAGCGCCGGGACAGAGTACTATAATGAAAAACTGTTTTTT
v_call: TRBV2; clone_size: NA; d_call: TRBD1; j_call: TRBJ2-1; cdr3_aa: CASIAGTVYNEQFF; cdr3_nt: TGTGCCAGCATCGCCGGGACAGTCTACAATGAGCAGTTCTTC
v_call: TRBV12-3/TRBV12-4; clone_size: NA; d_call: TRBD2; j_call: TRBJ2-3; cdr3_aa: CASSIQAGTGTDTQYF; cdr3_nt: TGTGCCAGCAGTATACAAGCGGGGACTGGCACAGATACGCAGTATTTT
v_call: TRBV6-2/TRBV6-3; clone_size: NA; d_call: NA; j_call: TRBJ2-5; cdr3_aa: CATSQGRLGRNEQYF; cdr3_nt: TGTGCCACCAGCCAAGGGCGATTGGGGCGCAATGAGCAGTACTTC
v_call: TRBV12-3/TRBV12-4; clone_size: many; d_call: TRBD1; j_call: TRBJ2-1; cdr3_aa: CASSLFAETGFDEQFF; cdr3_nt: TGTGCCAGCAGTTTATTCGCGGAGACAGGGTTCGATGAGCAGTTCTTC
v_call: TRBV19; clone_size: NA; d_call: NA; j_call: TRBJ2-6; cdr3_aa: CASSFSAGANVLTF; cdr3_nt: TGTGCCAGTAGTTTTTCAGCTGGGGCCAACGTCCTGACTTTC
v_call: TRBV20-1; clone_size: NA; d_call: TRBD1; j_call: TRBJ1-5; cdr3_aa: CSASRGQGGNQPQHF; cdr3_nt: TGCAGTGCTTCCCGGGGACAGGGAGGCAATCAGCCCCAGCATTTT
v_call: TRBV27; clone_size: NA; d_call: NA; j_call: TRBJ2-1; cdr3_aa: CASSPLPWEQFF; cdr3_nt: TGTGCCAGCAGTCCCCTGCCCTGGGAGCAGTTCTTC
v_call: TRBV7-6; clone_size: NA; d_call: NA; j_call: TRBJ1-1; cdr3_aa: CASSLRAHNTEAFF; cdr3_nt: TGTGCCAGCAGCTTACGGGCGCACAACACTGAAGCTTTCTTT
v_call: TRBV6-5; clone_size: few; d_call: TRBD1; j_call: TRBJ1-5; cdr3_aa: CASNPTGIDQPQHF; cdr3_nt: TGTGCCAGCAATCCGACAGGGATCGATCAGCCCCAGCATTTT
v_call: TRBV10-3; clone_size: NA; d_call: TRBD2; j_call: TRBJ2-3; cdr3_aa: CAISDGRTSGVTDTQYF; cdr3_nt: TGTGCCATCAGTGATGGGAGAACTAGCGGGGTCACAGATACGCAGTATTTT
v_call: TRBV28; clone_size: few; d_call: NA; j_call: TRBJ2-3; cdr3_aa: CASSLSAGGLDTQYF; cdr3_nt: TGTGCCAGCAGTTTATCGGCAGGGGGGTTAGATACGCAGTATTTT
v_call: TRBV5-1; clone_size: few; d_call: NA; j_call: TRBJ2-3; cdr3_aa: CASKSLDRPADTQYF; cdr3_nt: TGCGCCAGCAAAAGCCTGGACCGCCCGGCCGATACGCAGTATTTT
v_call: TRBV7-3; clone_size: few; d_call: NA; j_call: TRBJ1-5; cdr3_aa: CASSLSQGAPQHF; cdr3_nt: TGTGCCAGCAGCTTAAGCCAGGGCGCGCCCCAGCATTTT
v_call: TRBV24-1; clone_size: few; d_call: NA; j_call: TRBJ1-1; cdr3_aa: CATSRGGRVAFF; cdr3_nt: TGTGCCACCAGTAGGGGTGGGCGTGTAGCTTTCTTT
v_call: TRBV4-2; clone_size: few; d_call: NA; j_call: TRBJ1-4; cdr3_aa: CASSQEVTGANEKLFF; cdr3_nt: TGTGCCAGCAGCCAAGAGGTCACGGGGGCTAATGAAAAACTGTTTTTT
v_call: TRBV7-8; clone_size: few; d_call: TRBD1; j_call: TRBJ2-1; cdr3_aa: CASSLTGQGSYNEQFF; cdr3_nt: TGTGCCAGCAGTCTAACGGGACAGGGTTCCTACAATGAGCAGTTCTTC
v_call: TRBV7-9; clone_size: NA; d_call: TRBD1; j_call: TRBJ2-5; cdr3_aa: CASSLLGQGPYYNEQYF; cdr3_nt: TGTGCCAGCAGCTTACTCGGACAGGGGCCTTACTACAATGAGCAGTACTTC
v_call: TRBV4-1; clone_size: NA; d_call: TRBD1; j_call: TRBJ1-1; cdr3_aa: CASRRLGTGNTEAFF; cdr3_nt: TGCGCCAGCAGGAGACTTGGGACAGGGAACACTGAAGCTTTCTTT
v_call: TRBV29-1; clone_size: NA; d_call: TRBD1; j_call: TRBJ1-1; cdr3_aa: CSGRQGAILNTEAFF; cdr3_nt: TGCAGCGGCAGACAGGGGGCTATTTTGAACACTGAAGCTTTCTTT
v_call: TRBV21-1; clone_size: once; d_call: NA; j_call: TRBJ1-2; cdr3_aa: CASSKPPGAFSYTF; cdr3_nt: TGTGCCAGCAGCAAGCCCCCCGGGGCCTTTAGCTACACCTTC
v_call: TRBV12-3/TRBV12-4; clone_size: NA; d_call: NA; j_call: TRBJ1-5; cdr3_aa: CASSLSTDLRRPQHF; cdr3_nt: TGTGCCAGCAGCCTCTCGACAGACCTCAGGCGGCCCCAGCATTTT
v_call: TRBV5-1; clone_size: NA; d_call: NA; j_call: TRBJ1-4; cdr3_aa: CASSLPGVGEKLFF; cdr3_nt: TGCGCCAGCAGCCTACCAGGAGTGGGTGAAAAACTGTTTTTT
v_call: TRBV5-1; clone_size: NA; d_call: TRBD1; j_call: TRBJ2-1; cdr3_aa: CASSRTGDSYNEQFF; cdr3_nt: TGCGCCAGCAGTCGAACAGGGGATTCCTACAATGAGCAGTTCTTC
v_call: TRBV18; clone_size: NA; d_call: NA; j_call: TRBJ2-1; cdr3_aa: CASSWVSRSSYNEQFF; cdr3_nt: TGTGCCAGCTCATGGGTGTCCCGGAGCTCCTACAATGAGCAGTTCTTC
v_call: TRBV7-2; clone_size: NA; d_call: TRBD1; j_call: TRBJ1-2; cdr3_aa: CASSSGQGQGYTF; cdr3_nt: TGTGCCAGCAGCTCGGGACAGGGGCAAGGCTACACCTTC
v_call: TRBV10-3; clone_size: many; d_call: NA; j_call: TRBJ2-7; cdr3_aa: CAINRDTITYEQYF; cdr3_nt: TGTGCCATCAACCGGGATACAATAACCTACGAGCAGTACTTC
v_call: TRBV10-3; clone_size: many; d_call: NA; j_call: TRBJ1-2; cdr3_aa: CAISEAGNRGYGYTF; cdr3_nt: TGTGCCATCAGTGAGGCAGGAAATCGGGGCTATGGCTACACCTTC